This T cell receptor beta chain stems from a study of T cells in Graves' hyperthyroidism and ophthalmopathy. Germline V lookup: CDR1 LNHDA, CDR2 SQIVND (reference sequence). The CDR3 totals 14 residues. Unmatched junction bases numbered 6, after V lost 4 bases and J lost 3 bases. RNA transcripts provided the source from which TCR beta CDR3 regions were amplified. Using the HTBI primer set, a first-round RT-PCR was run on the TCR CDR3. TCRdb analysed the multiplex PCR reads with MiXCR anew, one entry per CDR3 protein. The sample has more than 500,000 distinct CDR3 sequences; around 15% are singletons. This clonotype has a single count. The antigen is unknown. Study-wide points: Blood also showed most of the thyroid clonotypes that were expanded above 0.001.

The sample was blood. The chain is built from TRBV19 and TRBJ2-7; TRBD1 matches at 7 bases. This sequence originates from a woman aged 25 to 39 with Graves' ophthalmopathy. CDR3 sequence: CASSTGDSNYEQYF. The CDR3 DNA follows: TGTGCCAGTAGTACCGGGGACAGTAACTACGAGCAGTACTTC.